These 25 T cell receptor beta chains share one sample of origin, sequenced in a study of Ad26.COV2.S vaccination and SARS-CoV-2 variants. Described treatment: about 20 received Ad26.COV2.S at low or high dose, single or two shots; about 5 received placebo; per-sample allocation not given. After the first vaccine or placebo injection, samples were drawn on day 63. TCRdb keeps only in-frame clones here, not all; method: immunoSEQ multiplex PCR. Altogether about 480,000 clones are present, approximately 90% being singletons, with the ten largest covering about 13%. This sample comprised peripheral blood, obtained in a trial of Ad26.COV2.S vaccine versus placebo. The origin of the receptors is a person aged 18-60 years who received the Ad26.COV2.S COVID-19 vaccine or a placebo.

V is TRBV19 and J is TRBJ2-7, with 10 positions matching TRBD2. Per germline, CDR1 LNHDA and CDR2 SQIVND (reference sequence). With 3 bases clipped from V and 5 bases from J, the junction kept 7 bases outside the gene matches. The CDR3 has 15 residues. The CDR3 protein is CASSISGRALDEQYF. In DNA form, the CDR3 reads TGTGCCAGTAGTATCAGCGGGAGGGCCTTGGACGAGCAGTACTTC.

The chain carries TRBV27 and TRBJ2-1; TRBD1 matches at 7 bases. CDR3 length equals 15 residues. The germline V gene encodes CDR1 MNHEY and CDR2 SMNVEV (reference sequence). The ends lost 5 bases at V and 5 bases at J; junction bases unmatched: 9. The chain's CDR3 is CASSLTGILDNEQFF. In DNA form, the CDR3 reads TGTGCCAGCAGTCTGACAGGGATTCTCGACAATGAGCAGTTCTTC.

This chain links TRBV29-1 with TRBJ1-5; TRBD1 aligns across 10 bases. CDR3 length: 14 amino acids. Germline values: CDR1 SQVTM, CDR2 ANQGSEA. The J segment lost 4 bases and the V segment lost 6 bases, leaving 6 bases of the junction unmatched. The CDR3 loop is CSVGTGEPNQPQHF. The CDR3 coding sequence is TGCAGCGTCGGGACAGGGGAACCTAATCAGCCCCAGCATTTT.

The V and J genes are TRBV9 and TRBJ2-7; D possibly matches TRBD1 or TRBD2 (5 bases each). Germline values: CDR1 SGDLS, CDR2 YYNGEE. The V end was cut by 4 bases, the J end by 0 bases, with 11 bases between. This CDR3 comprises 14 residues. The CDR3 protein is CASSPRDRSYEQYF. For the CDR3, the DNA is TGTGCCAGCAGCCCCCGGGACCGCTCCTACGAGCAGTACTTC.

The rearrangement joins TRBV6-1 to TRBJ2-7, with D unclear. The CDR3 has 13 residues. V shed 3 bases and J shed 2 bases, with 8 bases lying between them. CDR1 is MNHNS, CDR2 SASEGT, per germline. CDR3 nucleotides: TGTGCCAGCAGTGACCTTCCCACCTACGAGCAGTACTTC. It is translated as CASSDLPTYEQYF.

The sample holds a few counts of this clone. The chain has TRBV19 and TRBJ2-3; D is unclear. The CDR3 spans 17 residues. Trimming took off 4 bases at V and 2 bases at J, with 19 bases between the two ends. Germline CDR1 and CDR2: LNHDA and SQIVND (reference sequence). The CDR3 DNA is TGTGCCAGTAGTAAGGCTTTTGTGGTTACTTCCACAGATACGCAGTATTTT. This sequence encodes CASSKAFVVTSTDTQYF.

This rearrangement joins TRBV2 to TRBJ2-3, with a weak D call TRBD2 (5 bases). The CDR3 has 14 amino acids. Germline V CDR1 and CDR2: SNHLY, FYNNEI. Trimming cost V 3 bases and J 4 bases, with 11 bases left between them. The CDR3 loop is CASSDGPAADTQYF. The DNA of the CDR3 is TGTGCCAGCAGTGATGGGCCAGCGGCAGATACGCAGTATTTT.

The genes are TRBV28 and TRBJ1-4; 7 bases line up with TRBD1. The CDR3 has 15 residues. Per the germline V gene, CDR1 is MDHEN and CDR2 is SYDVKM. V was pared by 5 bases and J by 4 bases, with 7 bases of the junction left unmatched. CDR3 in amino acids: CASSVRQGSNEKLFF. CDR3 coding DNA: TGTGCCAGCAGTGTCCGACAGGGAAGTAATGAAAAACTGTTTTTT.

The CDR3 spells CSVRVSTEAFF. As DNA, the CDR3 is TGCAGCGTCCGGGTGAGTACTGAAGCTTTCTTT. The V gene is TRBV29-1, the J gene TRBJ1-1; no firm D call. Deletions cut 6 bases from V and 5 bases from J, with 10 bases between. Germline V lookup: CDR1 SQVTM, CDR2 ANQGSEA. The CDR3 is 11 residues long.

V usage is TRBV5-4 and J usage is TRBJ2-3, with TRBD2 as a possible D gene (7 bases). The V and J ends lost 0 bases and 3 bases respectively, with 8 bases between them. CDR3 length: 14 residues. Per germline, CDR1 SGHNT and CDR2 YYREEE (reference sequence). CDR3 sequence (DNA): TGTGCCAGCAGCTTGGAGGGGGGGACAGATACGCAGTATTTT. The encoded protein is CASSLEGGTDTQYF.

The V and J genes are TRBV19 and TRBJ2-2; D assignment may be TRBD1 or TRBD2 (5 bases each). The CDR3 runs 14 residues. V gave up 7 bases and J gave up 8 bases, with 17 bases separating them. The germline gives CDR1 LNHDA, CDR2 SQIVND (reference sequence). The CDR3 coding sequence is TGTGCCAGTACCTATGCAGGGAGAATGGGGGAGCTGTTTTTT. Amino acids: CASTYAGRMGELFF.

As to this clone: The same CDR3 is also encoded by other DNA sequences in this sample. The chain uses TRBV28 and TRBJ1-1; D call uncertain. Between the trimmed V and J ends, which lost 5 bases and 1 base, there was a span of 11 bases. The CDR3 totals 14 residues. The germline CDR1 and CDR2 sequences are MDHEN and SYDVKM. The CDR3 nucleotides are TGTGCCAGCAGTCAACCTGCCCCGAACACTGAAGCTTTCTTT. Amino acids: CASSQPAPNTEAFF.

This clone was detected a few times. The rearrangement uses TRBV19 and TRBJ2-3, with D possibly matching TRBD1 (5 bases). CDR3 length: 14 amino acids. Trimming took off 3 bases at V and 2 bases at J, with 9 bases between the two ends. In germline, CDR1 is LNHDA, CDR2 SQIVND (reference sequence). The CDR3, as DNA: TGTGCCAGTAGTATCGTAGGGGACACAGATACGCAGTATTTT. This codes for CASSIVGDTDTQYF.

The count of this clone is one. This chain joins TRBV30 and TRBJ1-2; D gene uncertain. From germline, CDR1 is GTSNPN and CDR2 SVGIG (reference sequence). The CDR3 extends over 12 amino acids. The V end was cut by 1 base, the J end by 0 bases, with 3 bases between. DNA of the CDR3: TGTGCCTGGAGTGAGACTAACTATGGCTACACCTTC. Its protein is CAWSETNYGYTF.

The chain couples TRBV9 to TRBJ2-1; 10 nucleotides line up with TRBD2. The CDR3 extends over 15 amino acids. The V gene's germline CDR1 is SGDLS and CDR2 YYNGEE. The J segment lost 5 bases and the V segment lost 4 bases, leaving 6 bases of the junction unmatched. Here the CDR3 DNA reads TGTGCCAGCAGCAGAAGCGGGAGGGCCGACAATGAGCAGTTCTTC. This sequence encodes CASSRSGRADNEQFF.

The V call is TRBV14, the J call TRBJ2-1; D remains unclear. The germline V gene encodes CDR1 SGHDN and CDR2 FVKESK. The CDR3 totals 11 residues. Trimming left V 3 bases short and J 7 bases short, with 4 bases between. CDR3 sequence: CASSQLNEQFF. The CDR3, as DNA: TGTGCCAGCAGCCAGTTGAATGAGCAGTTCTTC.

This clone was seen just once. The chain is built from TRBV28 and TRBJ2-4; a weak D match, TRBD2 (6 bases). The germline CDR1 and CDR2 sequences are MDHEN and SYDVKM. The CDR3 is 14 amino acids. V gave up 2 bases and J gave up 6 bases, with 11 bases separating them. CDR3 residues: CASSLRGLGNIQYF. The CDR3 DNA is TGTGCCAGCAGTTTAAGGGGACTTGGAAACATTCAGTACTTC.

As to this clone: Other DNA sequences in this specimen translate into the identical CDR3. The V call is TRBV7-8, the J call TRBJ2-7, with 9 bases that match TRBD1. J gave up 4 bases and V 5 bases, and 6 bases lay outside the gene matches. From germline, CDR1 is SGHVS and CDR2 FQNEAQ. This CDR3 has 14 residues. Here the CDR3 DNA reads TGTGCCAGCAGCCTGCGGACAGGGGTTTACGAGCAGTACTTC. This translates into CASSLRTGVYEQYF.

The chain links TRBV20-1 to TRBJ2-5, with unresolved D. Germline assignment: CDR1 DFQATT and CDR2 SNEGSKA (reference sequence). The ends were cut back, 4 bases at V and 7 bases at J, with 10 bases in the middle. The CDR3 length is 11 residues. CDR3 region: CSATGLGTQYF. DNA of the CDR3: TGCAGTGCTACTGGCCTGGGGACCCAGTACTTC.

The chain links TRBV7-8 to TRBJ2-1; possible D gene TRBD2, 6 bases. The V and J ends lost 8 bases and 0 bases respectively, with 17 bases between them. Germline V gives CDR1 SGHVS, CDR2 FQNEAQ. The CDR3 is 16 amino acids. Written as DNA, the CDR3 is TGTGCCAGCTGCCTTCTGGTCGGGAGCTCCTACAATGAGCAGTTCTTC. Amino acids: CASCLLVGSSYNEQFF.

J is TRBJ1-2 and V is TRBV5-6; D gene unclear. V dropped 5 bases and J dropped 8 bases, with 16 bases sitting between them. Looked up from germline, CDR1 is SGHDT and CDR2 is YYEEEE. The CDR3 spans 13 residues. In DNA form, the CDR3 reads TGTGCCAGCAGACCGGGGAGAGGGAAAGGCTACACCTTC. This encodes CASRPGRGKGYTF.

This rearrangement joins TRBV5-4 to TRBJ1-1; possible D gene TRBD1, 5 bases. The CDR3 contains 15 residues. V was cut by 0 bases and J by 7 bases, with 16 bases left in between. Germline V gives CDR1 SGHNT, CDR2 YYREEE (reference sequence). In DNA, the CDR3 is TGTGCCAGCAGCTTGGGTACAAGGGGAGGAATTGAAGCTTTCTTT. Protein: CASSLGTRGGIEAFF. The variable domain in full, completed from reference TRBV5-4 and TRBJ1-1, reads ETGVTQSPTHLIKTRGQQVTLRCSSQSGHNTVSWYQQALGQGPQFIFQYYREEENGRGNFPPRFSGLQFPNYSSELNVNALELDDSALYLCASSLGTRGGIEAFFGQGTRLTVV.

This clone turned up a few times. V usage is TRBV28 and J usage is TRBJ1-5; D is undetermined. The CDR3 consists of 15 residues. From germline, CDR1 is MDHEN and CDR2 SYDVKM. V was pared by 4 bases and J by 0 bases, with 10 bases between. The chain's CDR3 is CASSSTDYSNQPQHF. The CDR3 DNA is TGTGCCAGCAGTTCGACCGACTATAGCAATCAGCCCCAGCATTTT.

The chain joins TRBV5-6 to TRBJ2-2; D is possibly TRBD1 (6 bases). Germline assignment: CDR1 SGHDT and CDR2 YYEEEE. Trimming shortened V by 0 bases and J by 7 bases, and 13 bases separated the two germline ends. The CDR3 is 15 residues long. CDR3 bases: TGTGCCAGCAGCTTGGGCCAGGGGCTTGTCGGGGAGCTGTTTTTT. Amino acid sequence: CASSLGQGLVGELFF.

V and J are TRBV15 and TRBJ2-7, with D possibly TRBD1 on 6 matching bases. The V end was cut by 2 bases, the J end by 8 bases, with 16 bases between. There are 14 residues in the CDR3. CDR1 and CDR2 from the germline V gene are LNHNV and YYDKDF (reference sequence). DNA for the CDR3: TGTGCCACCAGCAGACGTACAGGGCAGGAACAGCAGTACTTC. This codes for CATSRRTGQEQQYF.